The clone carrying this T cell receptor beta chain has at least ten counts. These data belong to a study of regulatory T cells in long-lasting Graves disease. Building of the TCR beta libraries involved iRepertoire HTBI primers and Arm-PCR of CDR3 regions. TCRdb fed the multiplex PCR reads into MiXCR, producing one record per CDR3 protein. This table holds 550,000 to 650,000 distinct CDR3 sequences, about 16% found once. Germline V gene sequence: CDR1 SEHNR, CDR2 FQNEAQ (reference sequence). CDR3 length equals 14 residues. Trimming left V 5 bases short and J 0 bases short, with 9 bases between. Time point indicated: newly diagnosed GD, antithyroid drugs for less than 3 months. Isolated PBMC RNA provided the starting material for the TCR library. These same data were also listed under a study on T cells in Graves' hyperthyroidism and ophthalmopathy.

The V and J genes are TRBV7-9 and TRBJ2-3; the D is unclear. This TCR derives from a man aged 18 to 30 with Graves disease. The starting material was peripheral blood mononuclear cells (PBMCs), obtained at new diagnosis, from a patient treated with antithyroid drugs. CDR3 bases: TGTGCCAGCAGCCCTTCCCTTAGCACAGATACGCAGTATTTT. The encoded protein is CASSPSLSTDTQYF.